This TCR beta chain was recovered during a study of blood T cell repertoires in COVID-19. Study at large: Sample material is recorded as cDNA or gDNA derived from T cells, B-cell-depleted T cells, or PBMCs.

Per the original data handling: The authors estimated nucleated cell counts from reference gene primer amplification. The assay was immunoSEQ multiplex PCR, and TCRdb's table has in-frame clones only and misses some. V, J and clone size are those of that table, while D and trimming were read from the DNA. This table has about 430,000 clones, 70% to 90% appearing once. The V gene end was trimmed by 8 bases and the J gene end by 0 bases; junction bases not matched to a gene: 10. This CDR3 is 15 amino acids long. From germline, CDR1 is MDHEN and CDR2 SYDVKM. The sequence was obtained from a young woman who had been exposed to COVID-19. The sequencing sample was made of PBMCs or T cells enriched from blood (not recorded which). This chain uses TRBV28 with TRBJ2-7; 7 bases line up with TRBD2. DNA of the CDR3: TGTGCCAGCGCCCGGGGGGACCGAGACTCCTACGAGCAGTACTTC. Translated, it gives CASARGDRDSYEQYF.